This record covers a single T cell receptor (beta chain). Its antigen is unknown. The study ran its PCR with 60 Vbeta and 13 Jbeta primers. Profiling relied on immunoSEQ multiplex PCR, and the TCRdb table lists in-frame clones only, not all of them. The sample lists 130,000 or so clones, about three quarters occurring once. The V gene's germline CDR1 is LGHNA and CDR2 YNFKEQ. This CDR3 comprises 15 residues. Trimming removed 0 bases at V and 5 bases at J, with 11 bases between. The data belong to a study of cytomegalovirus exposure and HLA in healthy donors. Study-wide context: The study's early data release held approximately 91 million unique TCRs from HLA-typed donors. The study placed less than 90% of its roughly 400 genotyped donors in the Caucasian-associated ancestry cluster. The study, taken as a whole, reports: The study put 150 or so TCR beta chains on its list as cytomegalovirus-associated.

V and J are TRBV4-2 and TRBJ2-1; a weak D match, TRBD2 (6 bases). The sample was PBMCs. The receptor comes from a woman aged 18-30 years in good health and CMV-seronegative. The CDR3 DNA reads TGTGCCAGCAGCCAAGAGAGCGGGCCGGACAATGAGCAGTTCTTC. Translating gives CASSQESGPDNEQFF.